A single sample is the source of the 5 T cell receptor beta chains below, sequenced in a study of beta chain features in type 1 diabetes. Reverse transcribing all isolated RNA meant expressed TCRB transcripts were sequenced. The protocol was immunoSEQ multiplex PCR, while the TCRdb copy is restricted to in-frame clones and leaves out a portion. The sample has 500,000 to 700,000 clones, about 16% seen once; the top ten hold 0.09% to 0.095%. The sample taken for sequencing was naive CD4+ T cells from blood. All receptors derive from a man between 18 and 29 years old in good health.

This clone has more than one count but fewer than ten. The chain couples TRBV28 to TRBJ2-7; D is ambiguous. The CDR3 length is 13 residues. The germline gives CDR1 MDHEN, CDR2 SYDVKM. Trimming stripped 4 bases from V and 2 bases from J, with 9 bases between. DNA for the CDR3: TGTGCCAGCAGTTCAAACATTCCCTACGAGCAGTACTTC. This gives the protein CASSSNIPYEQYF. Drawing the rest from reference TRBV28 and TRBJ2-7, the complete variable domain is DVKVTQSSRYLVKRTGEKVFLECVQDMDHENMFWYRQDPGLGLRLIYFSYDVKMKEKGDIPEGYSVSREKKERFSLILESASTNQTSMYLCASSSNIPYEQYFGPGTRLTVT.

Points on this clone: Relative to the germline gene, one junction end is altered; a read error may explain this. The rearrangement uses TRBV5-1 and TRBJ1-5, with D unclear. In germline, CDR1 is SGHRS, CDR2 YFSETQ. The CDR3 loop spans 14 amino acids. The CDR3 DNA sequence: TGCGCCAGCAGCTTGGGAGGGAGCAGTCAGCCCCAGCATTTT. It codes for CASSLGGSSQPQHF.

J is TRBJ2-5 and V is TRBV4-1; 9 bases map to TRBD2. V was pared by 1 base and J by 5 bases, with 5 bases of the junction left unmatched. Germline lookup yields CDR1 MGHRA and CDR2 YSYEKL. The CDR3 consists of 15 residues. This CDR3 reads CASSQAVAGAETQYF. The CDR3 nucleotides read TGCGCCAGCAGCCAAGCCGTAGCGGGAGCGGAGACCCAGTACTTC.

This clone appeared a few times. The chain joins TRBV7-2 to TRBJ2-7, with 7 nucleotides matching TRBD2. CDR1 and CDR2 (germline): SGHTA, FQGNSA. The CDR3 is 16 residues long. V lost 5 bases to trimming and J lost 4 bases; unmatched junction nucleotides: 14. The CDR3 bases are TGTGCCAGCAGCCCCGAGGGAAGCGGTAGCGGGTACGAGCAGTACTTC. Translation: CASSPEGSGSGYEQYF. The full variable domain, with the rest looked up from reference TRBV7-2 and TRBJ2-7, is GAGVSQSPSNKVTEKGKDVELRCDPISGHTALYWYRQSLGQGLEFLIYFQGNSAPDKSGLPSDRFSAERTGGSVSTLTIQRTQQEDSAVYLCASSPEGSGSGYEQYFGPGTRLTVT.

This clone was counted between two and nine times. The chain uses TRBV7-2 and TRBJ1-6; no firm D call. Trimming pared 6 bases from V and 8 bases from J, leaving 11 bases between. This CDR3 has 13 amino acids. Germline CDR1 is SGHTA and CDR2 is FQGNSA. The CDR3 loop reads CASRNSAHSPLHF. The CDR3 DNA reads TGTGCCAGCAGGAATAGCGCGCATTCACCCCTCCACTTT.